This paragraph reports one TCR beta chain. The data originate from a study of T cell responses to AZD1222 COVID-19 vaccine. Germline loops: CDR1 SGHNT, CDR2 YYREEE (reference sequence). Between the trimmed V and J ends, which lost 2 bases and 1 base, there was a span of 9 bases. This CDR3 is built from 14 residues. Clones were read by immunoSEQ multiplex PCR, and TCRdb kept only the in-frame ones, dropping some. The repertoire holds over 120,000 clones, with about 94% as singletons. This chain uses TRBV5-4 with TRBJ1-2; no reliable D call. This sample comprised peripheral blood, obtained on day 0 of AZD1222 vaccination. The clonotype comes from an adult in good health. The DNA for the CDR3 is TGTGCCAGCAGCTTTCGCCAGAGTAACTATGGCTACACCTTC. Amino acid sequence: CASSFRQSNYGYTF.